The clone carrying this TCR beta chain was seen ten or more times. Antigen specificity is unknown. TCRdb ran MiXCR on the reads and lists one entry per CDR3 protein. Among approximately 730,000 distinct CDR3 sequences listed, approximately 33% were seen once. This specimen comes from a study of T cell repertoires in cytomegalovirus infection. The study's findings and limits: HLA-C-restricted TCR beta clonotypes specific for CMV led the ex vivo response.

CDR1 and CDR2 (germline): SGHTA, FQGNSA. V was pared by 4 bases and J by 4 bases, with 10 bases between. The CDR3 is made up of 13 amino acids. The clonotype comes from a human donor in good health (CMV status not recorded). Some clones in this sample may be carry-over from other donors' samples. This chain links TRBV7-2 with TRBJ2-5; D gene unclear. Specimen: cultured PBMCs, collected from culture after CMV antigen stimulation. CDR3 nucleotides: TGTGCCAGCAGCTCCTCAAGGAGAGAGACCCAGTACTTC. Amino acids: CASSSSRRETQYF.